This T cell receptor (beta chain) stems from a study of identifying expanded T cells in peripheral blood. Worth noting for this clone: Its target is not known.

The CDR3 has 13 residues. CDR1 is SGHAT, CDR2 FQNNGV, per germline. Trimming removed 3 bases from V and 7 bases from J; junction bases left unmatched: 5. Study-level findings and limits: Over approximately two and four weeks, about 15 and 19 clones changed, versus approximately 1.2 between replicates.

Using immunoSEQ multiplex PCR, the repertoire was profiled, and TCRdb retains in-frame clones only, with some absent. In the table there are fewer than 85,000 clones, approximately 85% of which are singletons. The receptor was derived from a person aged 18-70 years in good health. This chain joins TRBV11-2 and TRBJ2-7, with TRBD2 matching 8 bases. The specimen sequenced was blood. The chain's CDR3 is CASSFGGAGEQYF. The CDR3 region has the DNA TGTGCCAGCAGCTTCGGGGGGGCAGGTGAGCAGTACTTC.